This note documents a single T cell receptor (beta chain) sequence. V was clipped by 3 bases and J by 5 bases; unmatched bases: 4. Per the germline V gene, CDR1 is SGDLS and CDR2 is YYNGEE. The CDR3 length is 14 residues. This sample is drawn from a study of cytomegalovirus exposure and HLA in healthy donors. The PCR was carried out with 60 Vbeta primers and 13 Jbeta primers. Assay used: immunoSEQ multiplex PCR; TCRdb lists only in-frame clones, some missing. The table shows 95,000 to 150,000 clones, with around 79% occurring only once. The clonotype comes from a woman aged 40-49 years in good health and CMV-seronegative. The sequenced material came from PBMCs. The chain has TRBV9 and TRBJ2-2, with 7 bases that match TRBD1. Here the CDR3 reads CASSGGGGTGELFF. The CDR3 region has the DNA TGTGCCAGCAGCGGAGGGGGCGGGACCGGGGAGCTGTTTTTT.